This T cell receptor beta chain emerged from a study of cytomegalovirus exposure and HLA in healthy donors. Primers for the PCR totalled 60 Vbeta and 13 Jbeta. Here immunoSEQ multiplex PCR was the method, and the copy in TCRdb shows in-frame clones only, minus some. The sample consists of about 160,000 clones, 80% of them appearing once. Study-wide results and limits: Cytomegalovirus-associated TCR beta chains were listed, numbering some 170.

Remarks on this clone: Its antigen remains unknown.

Trimming cost V 1 base and J 3 bases; bases outside gene matches: 2. The CDR3 totals 16 residues. Germline loops: CDR1 SGHTA, CDR2 FQGNSA. The chain is built from TRBV7-2 and TRBJ1-3; 11 nucleotides match TRBD1. Sequencing was performed on PBMCs. The TCR sequence derives from a human donor in good health. This CDR3 reads CASSLVGTGGGNTIYF. The CDR3 DNA reads as TGTGCCAGCAGCTTAGTAGGGACAGGGGGTGGAAACACCATATATTTT.